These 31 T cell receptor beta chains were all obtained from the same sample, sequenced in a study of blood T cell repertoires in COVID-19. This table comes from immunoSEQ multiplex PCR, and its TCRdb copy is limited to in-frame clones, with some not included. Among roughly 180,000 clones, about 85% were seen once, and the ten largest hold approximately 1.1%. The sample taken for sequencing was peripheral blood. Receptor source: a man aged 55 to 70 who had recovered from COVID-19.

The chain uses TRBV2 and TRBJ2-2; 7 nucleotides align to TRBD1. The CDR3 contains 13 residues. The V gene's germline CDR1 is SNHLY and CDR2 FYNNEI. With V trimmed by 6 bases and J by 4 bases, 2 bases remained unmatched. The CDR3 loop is CASSRQGTGELFF. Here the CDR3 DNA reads TGTGCCAGCAGCAGACAGGGCACCGGGGAGCTGTTTTTT.

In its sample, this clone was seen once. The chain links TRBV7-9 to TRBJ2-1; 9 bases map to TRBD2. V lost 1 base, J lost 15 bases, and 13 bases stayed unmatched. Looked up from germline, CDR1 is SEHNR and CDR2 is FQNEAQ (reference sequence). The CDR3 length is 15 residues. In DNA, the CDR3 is TGTGCCAGCAGCTTAGATTTTGCGGGGGGGCCAAGTACGTTCTTC. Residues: CASSLDFAGGPSTFF.

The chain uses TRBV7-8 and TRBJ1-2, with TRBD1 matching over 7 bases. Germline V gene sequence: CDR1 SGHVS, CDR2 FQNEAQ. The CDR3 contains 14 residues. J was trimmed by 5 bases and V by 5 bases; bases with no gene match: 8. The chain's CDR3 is CASSEGQAIYGYTF. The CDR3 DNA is TGTGCCAGCAGCGAAGGACAGGCGATATATGGCTACACCTTC.

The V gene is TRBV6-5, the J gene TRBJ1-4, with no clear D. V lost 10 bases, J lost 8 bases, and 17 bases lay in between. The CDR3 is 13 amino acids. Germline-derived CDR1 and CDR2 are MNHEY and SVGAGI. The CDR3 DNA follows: TGTGCCACAAGGACGGAGGTGGGGGAAAAACTGTTTTTT. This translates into CATRTEVGEKLFF.

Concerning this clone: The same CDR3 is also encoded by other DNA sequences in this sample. The CDR3 bases are TGCGCCAGCAGCTCGGACAGCTCTGGAAACACCATATATTTT. Amino acids: CASSSDSSGNTIYF. The chain uses TRBV5-1 and TRBJ1-3; D is possibly TRBD1 (6 bases). CDR1 and CDR2 (germline): SGHRS, YFSETQ. The ends were cut back, 3 bases at V and 0 bases at J, with 7 bases in the middle. CDR3 length equals 14 residues. The full variable domain, completed using reference TRBV5-1 and TRBJ1-3, is KAGVTQTPRYLIKTRGQQVTLSCSPISGHRSVSWYQQTPGQGLQFLFEYFSETQRNKGNFPGRFSGRQFSNSRSEMNVSTLELGDSALYLCASSSDSSGNTIYFGEGSWLTVV.

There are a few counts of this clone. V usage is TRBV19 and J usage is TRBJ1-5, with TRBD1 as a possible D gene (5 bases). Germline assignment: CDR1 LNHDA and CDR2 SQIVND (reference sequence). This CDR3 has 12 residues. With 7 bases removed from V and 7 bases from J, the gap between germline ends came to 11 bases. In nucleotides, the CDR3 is TGTGCCAGTATCTCTAGGGGCCAGCCCCAGCATTTT. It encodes CASISRGQPQHF.

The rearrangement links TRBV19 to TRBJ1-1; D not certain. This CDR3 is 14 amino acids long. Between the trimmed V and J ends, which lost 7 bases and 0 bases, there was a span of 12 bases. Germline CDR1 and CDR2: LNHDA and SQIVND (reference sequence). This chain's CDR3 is CASTTHTVNTEAFF. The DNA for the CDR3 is TGTGCCAGTACGACACACACAGTGAACACTGAAGCTTTCTTT.

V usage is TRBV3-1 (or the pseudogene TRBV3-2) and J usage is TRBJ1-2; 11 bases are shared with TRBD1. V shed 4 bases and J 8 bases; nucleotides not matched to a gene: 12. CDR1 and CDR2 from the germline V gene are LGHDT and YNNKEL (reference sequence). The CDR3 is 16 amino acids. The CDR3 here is CASSPEDRGQMYGYTF. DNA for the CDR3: TGTGCCAGCAGCCCGGAGGACAGGGGGCAGATGTACGGCTACACCTTC.

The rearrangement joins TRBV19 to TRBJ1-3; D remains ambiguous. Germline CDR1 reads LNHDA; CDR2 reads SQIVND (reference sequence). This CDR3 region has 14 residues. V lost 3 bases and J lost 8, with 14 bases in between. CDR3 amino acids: CASSMPGNRDTIYF. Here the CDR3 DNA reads TGTGCCAGTAGTATGCCGGGGAACCGGGACACCATATATTTT.

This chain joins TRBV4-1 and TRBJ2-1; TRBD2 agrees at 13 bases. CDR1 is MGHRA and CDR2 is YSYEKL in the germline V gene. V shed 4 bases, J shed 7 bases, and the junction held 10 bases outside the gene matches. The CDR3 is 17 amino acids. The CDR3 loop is CASSLTSGGAAGNEQFF. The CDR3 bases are TGCGCCAGCAGCCTCACTAGCGGGGGGGCCGCGGGGAATGAGCAGTTCTTC.

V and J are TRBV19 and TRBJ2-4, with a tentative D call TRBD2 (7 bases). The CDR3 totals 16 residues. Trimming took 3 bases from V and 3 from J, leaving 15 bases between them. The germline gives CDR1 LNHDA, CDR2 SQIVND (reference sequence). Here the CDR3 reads CASSILGGLDKNIQYF. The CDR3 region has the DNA TGTGCCAGTAGTATCTTGGGGGGGCTCGACAAAAACATTCAGTACTTC. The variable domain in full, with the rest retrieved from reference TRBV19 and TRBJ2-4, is DGGITQSPKYLFRKEGQNVTLSCEQNLNHDAMYWYRQDPGQGLRLIYYSQIVNDFQKGDIAEGYSVSREKKESFPLTVTSAQKNPTAFYLCASSILGGLDKNIQYFGAGTRLSVL.

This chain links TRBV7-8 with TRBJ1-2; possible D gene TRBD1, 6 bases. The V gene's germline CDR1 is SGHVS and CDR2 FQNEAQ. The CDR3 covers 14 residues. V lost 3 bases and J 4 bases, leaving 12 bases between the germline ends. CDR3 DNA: TGTGCCAGCAGCTTGGTGACAGGAGGCTATGGCTACACCTTC. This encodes CASSLVTGGYGYTF.

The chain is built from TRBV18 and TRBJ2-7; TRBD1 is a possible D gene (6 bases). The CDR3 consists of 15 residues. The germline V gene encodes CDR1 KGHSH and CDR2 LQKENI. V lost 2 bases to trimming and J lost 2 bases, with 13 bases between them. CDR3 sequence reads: CASSPSNDRPYEQYF. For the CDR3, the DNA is TGTGCCAGCTCACCATCGAATGACAGGCCCTACGAGCAGTACTTC.

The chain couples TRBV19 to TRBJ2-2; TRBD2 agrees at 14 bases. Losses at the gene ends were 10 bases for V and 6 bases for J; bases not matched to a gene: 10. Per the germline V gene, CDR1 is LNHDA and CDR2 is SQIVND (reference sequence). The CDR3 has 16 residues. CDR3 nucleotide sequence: TGTGCCATTCAGACTAGCGGGGGGGCCGCCGCCGGGGAGCTGTTTTTT. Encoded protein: CAIQTSGGAAAGELFF.

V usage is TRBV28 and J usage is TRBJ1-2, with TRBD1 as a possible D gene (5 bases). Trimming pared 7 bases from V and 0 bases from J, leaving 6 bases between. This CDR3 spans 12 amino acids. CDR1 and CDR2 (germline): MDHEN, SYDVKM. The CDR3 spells CASTGANYGYTF. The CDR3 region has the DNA TGTGCCAGCACGGGGGCTAACTATGGCTACACCTTC.

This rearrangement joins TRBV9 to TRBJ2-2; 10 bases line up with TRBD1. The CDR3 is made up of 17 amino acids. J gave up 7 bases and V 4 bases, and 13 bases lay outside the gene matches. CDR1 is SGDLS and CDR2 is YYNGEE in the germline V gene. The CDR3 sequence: CASSPFAGTGENGELFF. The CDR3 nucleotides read TGTGCCAGCAGCCCTTTTGCCGGGACAGGGGAAAACGGGGAGCTGTTTTTT. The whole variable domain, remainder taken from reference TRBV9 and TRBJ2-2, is DSGVTQTPKHLITATGQRVTLRCSPRSGDLSVYWYQQSLDQGLQFLIQYYNGEERAKGNILERFSAQQFPDLHSELNLSSLELGDSALYFCASSPFAGTGENGELFFGEGSRLTVL.

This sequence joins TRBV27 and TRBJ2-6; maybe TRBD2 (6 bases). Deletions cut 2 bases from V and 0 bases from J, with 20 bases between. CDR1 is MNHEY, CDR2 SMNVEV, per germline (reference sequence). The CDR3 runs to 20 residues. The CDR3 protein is CASSLGAERAGPSGANVLTF. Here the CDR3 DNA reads TGTGCCAGCAGTTTAGGGGCGGAGCGGGCAGGGCCCTCTGGGGCCAACGTCCTGACTTTC.

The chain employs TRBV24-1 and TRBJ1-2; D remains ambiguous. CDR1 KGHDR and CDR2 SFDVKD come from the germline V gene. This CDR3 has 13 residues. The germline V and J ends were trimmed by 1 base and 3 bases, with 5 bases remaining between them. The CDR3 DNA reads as TGTGCCACCAGTGATTTCCGGGACTATGGCTACACCTTC. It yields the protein CATSDFRDYGYTF.

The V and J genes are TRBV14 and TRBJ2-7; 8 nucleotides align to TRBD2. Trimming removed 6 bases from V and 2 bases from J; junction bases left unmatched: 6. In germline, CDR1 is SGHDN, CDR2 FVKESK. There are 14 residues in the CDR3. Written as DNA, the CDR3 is TGTGCCAGCAGGTATAGCGGGGCGACCTACGAGCAGTACTTC. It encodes CASRYSGATYEQYF.

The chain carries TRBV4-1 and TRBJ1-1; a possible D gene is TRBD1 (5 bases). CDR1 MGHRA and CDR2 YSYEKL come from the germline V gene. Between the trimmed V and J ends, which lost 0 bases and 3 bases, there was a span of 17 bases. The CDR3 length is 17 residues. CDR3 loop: CASSQDSEWGVHTEAFF. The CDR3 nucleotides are TGCGCCAGCAGCCAAGATTCCGAGTGGGGGGTGCACACTGAAGCTTTCTTT.

This chain's CDR3 is CASSPRGTSGADEQYF. In DNA, the CDR3 is TGTGCCAGCAGCCCCCGTGGGACTAGCGGGGCCGACGAGCAGTACTTC. V usage is TRBV9 and J usage is TRBJ2-7; 13 positions agree with TRBD2. Germline V gives CDR1 SGDLS, CDR2 YYNGEE. This CDR3 comprises 16 residues. V gave up 4 bases and J gave up 5 bases; unmatched junction bases: 9.

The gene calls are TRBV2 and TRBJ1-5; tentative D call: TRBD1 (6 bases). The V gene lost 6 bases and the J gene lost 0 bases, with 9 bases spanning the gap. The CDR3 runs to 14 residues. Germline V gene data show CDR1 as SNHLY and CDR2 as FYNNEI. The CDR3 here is CASRRTDSNQPQHF. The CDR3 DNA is TGTGCCAGCAGAAGGACAGATAGCAATCAGCCCCAGCATTTT.

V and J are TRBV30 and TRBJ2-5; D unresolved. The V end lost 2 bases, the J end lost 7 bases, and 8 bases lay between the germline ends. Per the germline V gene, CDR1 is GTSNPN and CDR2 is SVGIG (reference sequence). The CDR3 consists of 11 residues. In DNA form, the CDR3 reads TGTGCCTGGAGTCCCCCGGGGACCCAGTACTTC. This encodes CAWSPPGTQYF. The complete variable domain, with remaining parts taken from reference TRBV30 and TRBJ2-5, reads SQTIHQWPATLVQPVGSPLSLECTVEGTSNPNLYWYRQAAGRGLQLLFYSVGIGQISSEVPQNLSASRPQDRQFILSSKKLLLSDSGFYLCAWSPPGTQYFGPGTRLLVL.

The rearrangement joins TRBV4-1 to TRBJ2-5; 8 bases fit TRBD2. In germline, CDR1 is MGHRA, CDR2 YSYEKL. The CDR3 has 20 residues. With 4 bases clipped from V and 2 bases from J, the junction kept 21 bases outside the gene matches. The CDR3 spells CASSPRKGVRLRGAQETQYF. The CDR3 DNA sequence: TGCGCCAGCAGCCCCCGAAAGGGGGTGCGGTTGCGGGGGGCACAAGAGACCCAGTACTTC.

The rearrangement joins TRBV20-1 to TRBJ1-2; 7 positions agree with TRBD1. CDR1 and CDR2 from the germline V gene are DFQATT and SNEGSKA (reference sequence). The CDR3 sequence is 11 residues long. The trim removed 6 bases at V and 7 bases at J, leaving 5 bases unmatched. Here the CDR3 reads CSAFRTGGYTF. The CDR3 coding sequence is TGCAGTGCCTTTCGGACAGGTGGCTACACCTTC.

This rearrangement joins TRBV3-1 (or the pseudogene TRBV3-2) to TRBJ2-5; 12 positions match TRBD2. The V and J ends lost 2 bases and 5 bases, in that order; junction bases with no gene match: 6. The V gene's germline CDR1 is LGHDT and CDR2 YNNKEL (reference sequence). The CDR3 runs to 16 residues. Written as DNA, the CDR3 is TGTGCCAGCAGCCAACCACTAGCGGGGGGAGGTGAGACCCAGTACTTC. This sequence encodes CASSQPLAGGGETQYF.

In DNA, the CDR3 is TGTGCCAGCAGCTCCGGGGAGGTAGGGAAATACAATGAGCAGTTCTTC. This encodes CASSSGEVGKYNEQFF. The genes are TRBV7-9 and TRBJ2-1; the D gene is possibly TRBD2 (6 bases). The germline V gene has CDR1 SEHNR and CDR2 FQNEAQ (reference sequence). V dropped 4 bases and J dropped 4 bases, with 17 bases sitting between them. The CDR3 extends over 16 amino acids. Full variable domain (outside the CDR3, taken from reference TRBV7-9 and TRBJ2-1): DTGVSQNPRHKITKRGQNVTFRCDPISEHNRLYWYRQTLGQGPEFLTYFQNEAQLEKSRLLSDRFSAERPKGSFSTLEIQRTEQGDSAMYLCASSSGEVGKYNEQFFGPGTRLTVL.

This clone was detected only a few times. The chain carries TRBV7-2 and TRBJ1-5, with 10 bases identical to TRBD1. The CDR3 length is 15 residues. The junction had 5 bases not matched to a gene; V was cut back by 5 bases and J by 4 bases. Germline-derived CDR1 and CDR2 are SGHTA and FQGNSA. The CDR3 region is CASSLGQGENQPQHF. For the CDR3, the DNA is TGTGCCAGCAGCCTTGGACAGGGGGAAAATCAGCCCCAGCATTTT. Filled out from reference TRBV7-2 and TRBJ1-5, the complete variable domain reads GAGVSQSPSNKVTEKGKDVELRCDPISGHTALYWYRQSLGQGLEFLIYFQGNSAPDKSGLPSDRFSAERTGGSVSTLTIQRTQQEDSAVYLCASSLGQGENQPQHFGDGTRLSIL.

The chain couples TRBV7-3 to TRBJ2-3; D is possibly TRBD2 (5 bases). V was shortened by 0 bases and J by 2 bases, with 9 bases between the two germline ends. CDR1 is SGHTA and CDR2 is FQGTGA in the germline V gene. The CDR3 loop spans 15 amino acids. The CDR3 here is CASSLTVGVTDTQYF. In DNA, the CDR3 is TGTGCCAGCAGCTTAACGGTCGGGGTCACAGATACGCAGTATTTT.

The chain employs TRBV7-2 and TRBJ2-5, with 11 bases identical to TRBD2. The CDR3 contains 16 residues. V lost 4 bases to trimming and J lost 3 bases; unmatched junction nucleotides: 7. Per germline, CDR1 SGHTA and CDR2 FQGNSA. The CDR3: CASSSPLAGGEETQYF. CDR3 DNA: TGTGCCAGCAGCTCGCCTCTAGCGGGGGGCGAAGAGACCCAGTACTTC. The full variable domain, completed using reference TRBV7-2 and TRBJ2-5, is GAGVSQSPSNKVTEKGKDVELRCDPISGHTALYWYRQSLGQGLEFLIYFQGNSAPDKSGLPSDRFSAERTGGSVSTLTIQRTQQEDSAVYLCASSSPLAGGEETQYFGPGTRLLVL.

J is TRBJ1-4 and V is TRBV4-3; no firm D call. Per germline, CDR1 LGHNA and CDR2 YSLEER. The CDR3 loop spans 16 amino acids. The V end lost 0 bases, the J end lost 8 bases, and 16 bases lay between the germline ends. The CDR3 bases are TGCGCCAGCAGCCAAGATCCGGGTGAGATTCGGGAAAAACTGTTTTTT. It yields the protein CASSQDPGEIREKLFF.